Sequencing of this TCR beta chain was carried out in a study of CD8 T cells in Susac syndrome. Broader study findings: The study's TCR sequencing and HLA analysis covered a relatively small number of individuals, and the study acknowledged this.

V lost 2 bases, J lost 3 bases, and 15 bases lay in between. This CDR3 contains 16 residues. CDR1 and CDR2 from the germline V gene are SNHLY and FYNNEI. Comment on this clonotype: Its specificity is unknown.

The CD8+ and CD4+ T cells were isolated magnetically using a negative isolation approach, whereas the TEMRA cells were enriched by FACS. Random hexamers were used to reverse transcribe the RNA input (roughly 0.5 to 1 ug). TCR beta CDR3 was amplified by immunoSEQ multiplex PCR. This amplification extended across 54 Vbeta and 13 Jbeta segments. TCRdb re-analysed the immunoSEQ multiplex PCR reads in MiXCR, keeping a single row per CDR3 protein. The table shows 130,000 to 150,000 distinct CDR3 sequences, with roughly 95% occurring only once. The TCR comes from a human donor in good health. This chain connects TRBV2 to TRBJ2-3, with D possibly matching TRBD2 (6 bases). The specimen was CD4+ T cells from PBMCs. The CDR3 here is CASSELARPGTDTQYF. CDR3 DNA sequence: TGTGCCAGCAGTGAACTAGCGCGACCCGGGACAGATACGCAGTATTTT.